The clone carrying this T cell receptor (beta chain) was seen at least ten times. These data belong to a study of early T cells in non-severe SARS-CoV-2 infection. V dropped 7 bases and J dropped 0 bases, with 11 bases sitting between them. From germline, CDR1 is SGHRS and CDR2 YFSETQ. This CDR3 comprises 13 residues. Individual cDNA molecules each received unique molecular identifiers attached to them. TCRdb reprocessed the 5' RACE reads via MiXCR and lists one record per CDR3 protein. The table includes about 77,000 distinct CDR3 sequences, about 9.6% detected once. The chain carries TRBV5-1 and TRBJ2-7; D gene unclear. Sequenced: whole blood. The clonotype comes from an adult who was a healthcare worker with PCR-confirmed SARS-CoV-2 infection or an uninfected control (not recorded which). In DNA, the CDR3 is TGCGCCAGCGGCCTGTCCAGCTCCTACGAGCAGTACTTC. It translates to CASGLSSSYEQYF.